This TCR beta chain appears in the sequencing data of a study of OX40 agonist ivuxolimab in advanced cancers. The overall study: The study gave patients intravenous ivuxolimab at 0.01 to 10 mg/kg every 2 weeks. Hepatocellular carcinoma, melanoma, renal cell or head and neck cancer occurred in dose-escalation patients. Partial responses were achieved by three patients, of whom one had hepatocellular carcinoma and two had cutaneous melanoma.

Study conclusions and caveats: At doses 0.1 to 3.0 mg/kg, CD4+ and CD8+ clones expanded.

The repertoire was sequenced with immunoSEQ multiplex PCR; TCRdb's copy has only in-frame clones and lacks some. The sample contains more than 20,000 clones, over 80% of which appear only once. Notes on this clone: Its antigen remains unidentified.

The CDR3 has 17 residues. Trimming removed 2 bases from V and 6 bases from J, with 22 bases in between. Germline lookup yields CDR1 SEHNR and CDR2 FQNEAQ (reference sequence). This specimen consisted of CD4+ or CD8+ T cells sorted from blood, obtained in a trial of the OX40 agonist ivuxolimab. The TCR comes from an adult with an advanced solid tumor such as melanoma, head and neck, liver or kidney cancer. This chain uses TRBV7-9 with TRBJ1-1, with D maybe TRBD1 (6 bases). DNA for the CDR3: TGTGCCAGCAGCTTACGGACAGCCGAGGACTTTCGGGCTGAAGCTTTCTTT. Encoded protein: CASSLRTAEDFRAEAFF.